A selection of T cell receptor beta chains follows, all from one sample in a study of blood T cells in healthy people across ages. TCRdb re-analysed the 5' RACE reads in MiXCR, keeping a single row per CDR3 protein. The sample has 630,000 or so distinct CDR3 sequences, roughly 32% seen once. The sample consisted of blood. The receptors were gathered from a woman at least 80 years old in good health. The CDR3 runs from the conserved cysteine through the conserved F or W. D genes are given only for firm matches. Expanded clones get a size class; other rows say once, few or many, or leave the size out.

abundance: -; v_gene: TRBV6-5; j_gene: TRBJ1-4; d_gene: -; CDR3aa: CASSFPGAGEKLFF; CDR3nt: TGTGCCAGCAGTTTCCCAGGCGCGGGAGAAAAACTGTTTTTT
abundance: few; v_gene: TRBV7-2; j_gene: TRBJ1-4; d_gene: -; CDR3aa: CASSLGVMGAATNEKLFF; CDR3nt: TGTGCCAGCAGCTTAGGAGTTATGGGGGCTGCAACTAATGAAAAACTGTTTTTT
abundance: many; v_gene: TRBV28; j_gene: TRBJ2-1; d_gene: -; CDR3aa: CASSLRPRHNEQFF; CDR3nt: TGTGCCAGCAGTTTGCGACCTCGCCACAATGAGCAGTTCTTC
abundance: many; v_gene: TRBV5-1; j_gene: TRBJ1-1; d_gene: -; CDR3aa: CASSLKGSEAFF; CDR3nt: TGCGCCAGCAGCTTGAAGGGTTCGGAAGCTTTCTTT
abundance: -; v_gene: TRBV20-1; j_gene: TRBJ1-2; d_gene: -; CDR3aa: CSASMDSSYGYTF; CDR3nt: TGCAGTGCTAGCATGGACAGCTCCTATGGCTACACCTTC
abundance: few; v_gene: TRBV2; j_gene: TRBJ2-5; d_gene: -; CDR3aa: CASSAQQGTRYF; CDR3nt: TGTGCCAGCAGTGCCCAGCAGGGAACCCGGTACTTC
abundance: many; v_gene: TRBV10-3; j_gene: TRBJ2-3; d_gene: TRBD2; CDR3aa: CASTSGHSTDTQYF; CDR3nt: TGTGCCAGCACTAGCGGTCATAGCACAGATACGCAGTATTTT
abundance: many; v_gene: TRBV7-3; j_gene: TRBJ2-6; d_gene: -; CDR3aa: CASSREGPAGANVLTF; CDR3nt: TGTGCCAGCAGCCGTGAAGGGCCAGCAGGGGCCAACGTCCTGACTTTC
abundance: many; v_gene: TRBV3-1; j_gene: TRBJ2-3; d_gene: -; CDR3aa: CASSLGRADRSDTQYF; CDR3nt: TGTGCCAGCAGCCTCGGACGGGCCGACAGGTCAGATACGCAGTATTTT
abundance: -; v_gene: TRBV7-2; j_gene: TRBJ1-6; d_gene: -; CDR3aa: CASSLGWDPVSYNSPLHF; CDR3nt: TGTGCCAGCAGCTTAGGATGGGATCCGGTTTCCTATAATTCACCCCTCCACTTT
abundance: many; v_gene: TRBV6-1; j_gene: TRBJ2-3; d_gene: -; CDR3aa: CASSEGGASTDTQYF; CDR3nt: TGTGCCAGCAGTGAAGGAGGAGCTAGCACAGATACGCAGTATTTT
abundance: many; v_gene: TRBV9; j_gene: TRBJ2-1; d_gene: TRBD2; CDR3aa: CASSPRGSGGAQQFF; CDR3nt: TGTGCCAGCAGCCCCCGAGGTAGCGGGGGGGCCCAGCAGTTCTTC
abundance: few; v_gene: TRBV5-4; j_gene: TRBJ2-2; d_gene: -; CDR3aa: CASGLGTHNTGELFF; CDR3nt: TGTGCCAGCGGCTTGGGGACACACAACACCGGGGAGCTGTTTTTT
abundance: few; v_gene: TRBV28; j_gene: TRBJ1-3; d_gene: -; CDR3aa: CASMGAENTIYF; CDR3nt: TGTGCCTCAATGGGGGCCGAAAACACCATATATTTT
abundance: -; v_gene: TRBV25-1; j_gene: TRBJ2-3; d_gene: TRBD2; CDR3aa: CASSAGTSGGQDTQYF; CDR3nt: TGTGCCAGCAGTGCCGGGACTAGCGGGGGGCAGGATACGCAGTATTTT
abundance: -; v_gene: TRBV5-1; j_gene: TRBJ2-7; d_gene: -; CDR3aa: CASSLSGRTDSYEQYF; CDR3nt: TGCGCCAGCAGCCTTTCCGGCCGGACGGACTCCTACGAGCAGTACTTC
abundance: few; v_gene: TRBV28; j_gene: TRBJ1-5; d_gene: TRBD1; CDR3aa: CASSLGQFYQPQHF; CDR3nt: TGTGCCAGCAGTTTGGGACAGTTTTATCAGCCCCAGCATTTT
abundance: few; v_gene: TRBV7-9; j_gene: TRBJ2-7; d_gene: -; CDR3aa: CASSLGDNYEQYF; CDR3nt: TGTGCCAGCAGCTTGGGGGATAACTACGAGCAGTACTTC
abundance: many; v_gene: TRBV6-5; j_gene: TRBJ2-5; d_gene: -; CDR3aa: CASRRDVATETQYF; CDR3nt: TGTGCCAGCAGAAGGGATGTAGCCACAGAGACCCAGTACTTC
abundance: -; v_gene: TRBV7-6; j_gene: TRBJ2-7; d_gene: TRBD1; CDR3aa: CASSLDRDRVDYEQYF; CDR3nt: TGTGCCAGCAGCTTAGACCGGGACAGGGTAGACTACGAGCAGTACTTC
abundance: -; v_gene: TRBV15; j_gene: TRBJ1-4; d_gene: -; CDR3aa: CATGTPGAKLFF; CDR3nt: TGTGCCACCGGGACGCCCGGTGCAAAACTGTTTTTT
abundance: -; v_gene: TRBV5-1; j_gene: TRBJ2-7; d_gene: -; CDR3aa: CASSSEGHSYEQYF; CDR3nt: TGCGCCAGTAGCTCCGAGGGGCACTCCTACGAGCAGTACTTC
abundance: -; v_gene: TRBV28; j_gene: TRBJ1-4; d_gene: TRBD1; CDR3aa: CASSVMGQGDEKLFF; CDR3nt: TGTGCCAGCAGTGTTATGGGACAGGGGGATGAAAAACTGTTTTTT
abundance: -; v_gene: TRBV7-2; j_gene: TRBJ2-7; d_gene: -; CDR3aa: CASSPGGREQYF; CDR3nt: TGTGCCAGCAGCCCGGGTGGACGGGAGCAGTACTTC
abundance: many; v_gene: TRBV7-9; j_gene: TRBJ2-7; d_gene: TRBD1; CDR3aa: CASSYRAGGSYEQYF; CDR3nt: TGTGCCAGCAGCTACCGGGCAGGGGGCTCCTACGAGCAGTACTTC
abundance: few; v_gene: TRBV29-1; j_gene: TRBJ1-1; d_gene: -; CDR3aa: CSVRRGAGNTEAFF; CDR3nt: TGCAGCGTCCGCCGGGGCGCGGGAAACACTGAAGCTTTCTTT
abundance: many; v_gene: TRBV28; j_gene: TRBJ2-1; d_gene: -; CDR3aa: CASSLLLYNEQFF; CDR3nt: TGTGCCAGCAGTCTCCTCCTTTACAATGAGCAGTTCTTC
abundance: -; v_gene: TRBV6-6; j_gene: TRBJ1-2; d_gene: TRBD1; CDR3aa: CASSYRPTGVYGYTF; CDR3nt: TGTGCCAGCAGTTACCGTCCGACAGGGGTCTATGGCTACACCTTC
abundance: many; v_gene: TRBV6-4; j_gene: TRBJ2-7; d_gene: -; CDR3aa: CASSDWPGSEQYF; CDR3nt: TGTGCCAGCAGTGACTGGCCAGGGAGCGAGCAGTACTTC
abundance: many; v_gene: TRBV9; j_gene: TRBJ2-5; d_gene: -; CDR3aa: CASSVGRGAGVPETQYF; CDR3nt: TGTGCCAGCAGCGTAGGAAGGGGGGCGGGGGTACCCGAGACCCAGTACTTC
abundance: -; v_gene: TRBV5-1; j_gene: TRBJ2-1; d_gene: -; CDR3aa: CASSLERNNEQFF; CDR3nt: TGCGCCAGCAGCTTGGAACGGAACAATGAGCAGTTCTTC
abundance: -; v_gene: TRBV30; j_gene: TRBJ1-5; d_gene: -; CDR3aa: CAWRGTNLEHQPQHF; CDR3nt: TGTGCCTGGAGGGGCACAAACTTGGAGCATCAGCCCCAGCATTTT
abundance: many; v_gene: TRBV4-2; j_gene: TRBJ2-3; d_gene: TRBD2; CDR3aa: CASSQVSGGTDTQYF; CDR3nt: TGTGCCAGCAGCCAAGTTAGCGGGGGGACAGATACGCAGTATTTT
abundance: many; v_gene: TRBV6-5; j_gene: TRBJ1-5; d_gene: -; CDR3aa: CASSYSLVAAQHF; CDR3nt: TGTGCCAGCAGTTACTCTTTGGTCGCGGCCCAGCATTTT
abundance: many; v_gene: TRBV6-1; j_gene: TRBJ1-2; d_gene: TRBD1; CDR3aa: CASRLGQGANYGYTF; CDR3nt: TGTGCCAGCAGACTGGGACAGGGCGCTAACTATGGCTACACCTTC
abundance: many; v_gene: TRBV24-1; j_gene: TRBJ2-3; d_gene: -; CDR3aa: CATSDRGRTDTQYF; CDR3nt: TGTGCCACCAGCGACCGTGGGCGCACAGATACGCAGTATTTT
abundance: many; v_gene: TRBV5-6; j_gene: TRBJ2-1; d_gene: TRBD2; CDR3aa: CASSLERRGGNEQFF; CDR3nt: TGTGCCAGCAGCTTGGAGCGGCGGGGGGGCAATGAGCAGTTCTTC
abundance: many; v_gene: TRBV4-2; j_gene: TRBJ2-7; d_gene: -; CDR3aa: CASSPGEGAPTYEQYF; CDR3nt: TGTGCCAGCAGCCCGGGGGAGGGGGCCCCAACCTACGAGCAGTACTTC
abundance: many; v_gene: TRBV7-2; j_gene: TRBJ2-3; d_gene: TRBD2; CDR3aa: CASASGLAGGRTDTQYF; CDR3nt: TGTGCCAGCGCCTCGGGGCTAGCGGGGGGACGCACAGATACGCAGTATTTT